This T cell receptor (beta chain) originates from a study of neurological immune-mediated disorders. The germline V gene encodes CDR1 MGHDK and CDR2 SYGVNS. The CDR3 runs to 13 residues. The junction had 4 bases not matched to a gene; V was cut back by 9 bases and J by 0 bases. The unsorted libraries were made from 2 million PBMCs kept at -80 C. Sequencing of 15-18 subjects in each run yielded over 170 million TCR-beta sequences. TCRdb redid the calling of the 5' RACE reads with MiXCR, one entry per CDR3 protein. The table includes roughly 71,000 distinct CDR3 sequences, around 3.9% detected once. General study findings and limits: The highest TCR clonal expansion occurred in HTLV-1-associated myelopathy; multiple sclerosis fell below healthy controls. The absence of shared CDR3 amino acid sequences among expanded clones across subjects suggests private repertoires in all groups.

Ten or more counts support this clonotype. Its antigen is undetermined. Material for sequencing was PBMCs. The rearrangement uses TRBV25-1 and TRBJ2-7, with 8 bases matching TRBD1. The receptor was isolated from a man younger than 45 with multiple sclerosis. The CDR3 spells CASRTGSSYEQYF. In DNA, the CDR3 is TGTGCCAGTAGGACAGGGAGCTCCTACGAGCAGTACTTC.